A single sample gave rise to the 20 T cell receptor beta chains below, sequenced in a study of blood T cell repertoires in COVID-19 (dated by TCRdb to 2020 to 2021). Library method: the immunoSEQ multiplex PCR assay. TCRdb mirrors the immuneACCESS table, restricted to in-frame sequences. Some clones are absent from its copies; in checked studies, under half trace to an unresolved V gene, and the reason for the others is unknown. This sample is represented by roughly 260,000 clones; 75% to 90% of them were singletons. The top ten clonotypes cover around 3.5% of the sample. The sample consisted of peripheral blood. Receptor source: a woman between 35 and 50 years old with acute or convalescent COVID-19.

This rearrangement joins TRBV10-3 to TRBJ2-1, with 11 bases matching TRBD2. Looked up from germline, CDR1 is ENHRY and CDR2 is SYGVKD. The CDR3 sequence is 15 residues long. Trimming removed 4 bases from V and 6 bases from J; junction bases left unmatched: 5. The CDR3 reads CAISAGTSGLNEQFF. The DNA for the CDR3 is TGTGCCATCAGTGCGGGGACTAGCGGACTCAATGAGCAGTTCTTC.

V gene TRBV2 combines with J gene TRBJ1-4; TRBD1 is a possible D gene (5 bases). CDR1 SNHLY and CDR2 FYNNEI come from the germline V gene. The CDR3 consists of 15 residues. The V end was cut by 3 bases, the J end by 2 bases, with 10 bases between. This CDR3 reads CASSDGGRTNEKLFF. CDR3 nucleotide sequence: TGTGCCAGCAGTGACGGGGGGAGGACTAATGAAAAACTGTTTTTT.

The chain uses TRBV19 and TRBJ1-4, with TRBD1 matching 7 bases. The CDR3 contains 14 residues. The junction had 6 bases not matched to a gene; V was cut back by 6 bases and J by 5 bases. The V gene's germline CDR1 is LNHDA and CDR2 SQIVND (reference sequence). The CDR3 coding sequence is TGTGCCAGTAGGCGACAGGGATCAAATGAAAAACTGTTTTTT. Translation gives CASRRQGSNEKLFF. The full variable domain, completed using reference TRBV19 and TRBJ1-4, is DGGITQSPKYLFRKEGQNVTLSCEQNLNHDAMYWYRQDPGQGLRLIYYSQIVNDFQKGDIAEGYSVSREKKESFPLTVTSAQKNPTAFYLCASRRQGSNEKLFFGSGTQLSVL.

This clone turned up a few times. The chain carries TRBV6-1 and TRBJ1-1; D gene unclear. This CDR3 spans 14 amino acids. Germline V lookup: CDR1 MNHNS, CDR2 SASEGT. V was cut by 3 bases and J by 1 base, with 9 bases left in between. The CDR3 sequence: CASSELEENTEAFF. In DNA, the CDR3 is TGTGCCAGCAGTGAGCTGGAGGAGAACACTGAAGCTTTCTTT.

The V call is TRBV18, the J call TRBJ1-6; D not resolved. Germline V CDR1 and CDR2: KGHSH, LQKENI. CDR3 length equals 15 residues. V lost 2 bases and J lost 7, with 12 bases in between. CDR3 nucleotide sequence: TGTGCCAGCTCACCAAGTAGAATCTCGAATTCACCCCTCCACTTT. Its protein is CASSPSRISNSPLHF.

V and J are TRBV30 and TRBJ1-2; tentatively, D is TRBD1 (5 bases). The CDR3 runs 13 residues. V was clipped by 5 bases and J by 1 base, with 11 bases between them. Germline CDR1 GTSNPN, CDR2 SVGIG (reference sequence). CDR3 in DNA: TGTGCCTGGGAGCAAGGGGATAACTATGGCTACACCTTC. Translation: CAWEQGDNYGYTF.

The J gene is TRBJ2-3, the V gene TRBV29-1; 9 bases are shared with TRBD1. The CDR3 extends over 14 amino acids. Germline-derived CDR1 and CDR2 are SQVTM and ANQGSEA. After removal of 6 bases from V and 6 bases from J, the junction contained 10 bases not matched to a gene. In DNA form, the CDR3 reads TGCAGCGTGGCCGGGACAGGGAGTAGGGATACGCAGTATTTT. Protein product: CSVAGTGSRDTQYF.

Concerning this clone itself: Other DNA sequences from this sample encode an identical CDR3 as well. The V and J genes are TRBV7-8 and TRBJ1-1, with D possibly matching TRBD1 (5 bases). Trimming stripped 1 base from V and 1 base from J, with 7 bases between. This CDR3 comprises 14 residues. From germline, CDR1 is SGHVS and CDR2 FQNEAQ. The DNA of the CDR3 is TGTGCCAGCAGCTTAGTTACAGGGAACACTGAAGCTTTCTTT. Its translation is CASSLVTGNTEAFF.

The CDR3 reads CATSRNGGASDTQYF. DNA of the CDR3: TGTGCCACCAGCAGGAACGGGGGGGCCTCAGATACGCAGTATTTT. This rearrangement joins TRBV15 to TRBJ2-3, with 8 bases lining up with TRBD2. The germline V gene has CDR1 LNHNV and CDR2 YYDKDF (reference sequence). Losses at the gene ends were 3 bases for V and 4 bases for J; bases not matched to a gene: 6. The CDR3 consists of 15 residues.

The chain carries TRBV4-1 and TRBJ1-2, with a possible D match to TRBD1 (5 bases). The CDR3 runs to 17 residues. V gave up 0 bases and J gave up 0 bases, with 14 bases separating them. Germline CDR1 reads MGHRA; CDR2 reads YSYEKL. CDR3 nucleotides: TGCGCCAGCAGCCAAGATTCGAGGACATGGGCTAACTATGGCTACACCTTC. It codes for CASSQDSRTWANYGYTF.

This clone was found once. Other DNA sequences of this sample code for an identical CDR3. The V gene is TRBV27, the J gene TRBJ1-6; D is undetermined. The germline gives CDR1 MNHEY, CDR2 SMNVEV (reference sequence). The V end lost 5 bases, the J end lost 7 bases, and 3 bases lay between the germline ends. This CDR3 is 11 amino acids long. CDR3 region: CASSQNSPLHF. The CDR3 bases are TGTGCCAGCAGTCAGAATTCACCCCTCCACTTT.

The CDR3 region is CASSERGGSYNEQFF. CDR3 sequence (DNA): TGTGCCAGCAGTGAACGGGGGGGCTCCTACAATGAGCAGTTCTTC. The rearrangement joins TRBV6-1 to TRBJ2-1; 8 positions match TRBD2. The CDR3 runs to 15 residues. Trimming cost V 2 bases and J 0 bases; bases outside gene matches: 0. Germline V gene lookup returns CDR1 MNHNS and CDR2 SASEGT.

The V call is TRBV9, the J call TRBJ1-1; perhaps TRBD1 as D (6 bases). Trimming removed 4 bases at V and 0 bases at J, with 10 bases between. In germline, CDR1 is SGDLS, CDR2 YYNGEE. This CDR3 spans 14 amino acids. The CDR3 nucleotides are TGTGCCAGCAGCTTGGACAGCATGAACACTGAAGCTTTCTTT. Protein product: CASSLDSMNTEAFF. Combining the CDR3 with reference TRBV9 and TRBJ1-1 gives the whole variable domain DSGVTQTPKHLITATGQRVTLRCSPRSGDLSVYWYQQSLDQGLQFLIQYYNGEERAKGNILERFSAQQFPDLHSELNLSSLELGDSALYFCASSLDSMNTEAFFGQGTRLTVV.

The chain carries TRBV10-1 and TRBJ1-1; no clear D gene. Trimming removed 6 bases at V and 5 bases at J, with 16 bases between. The CDR3 is 14 amino acids. Germline V gene data show CDR1 as WNHNN and CDR2 as SYGVQD (reference sequence). CDR3 amino acids: CASSSTAASTEAFF. The CDR3 DNA reads TGCGCCAGCAGCTCTACAGCGGCCAGTACTGAAGCTTTCTTT.

The chain links TRBV12-3 or TRBV12-4 to TRBJ1-2, with a tentative D call TRBD1 (5 bases). Trimming took off 3 bases at V and 4 bases at J, with 9 bases between the two ends. The CDR3 runs to 13 residues. The CDR3 coding sequence is TGTGCCAGCAGTTTTCAGGGCTCCTATGGCTACACCTTC. As protein: CASSFQGSYGYTF.

The chain uses TRBV6-5 and TRBJ2-7, with a tentative D call TRBD1 (5 bases). The germline CDR1 and CDR2 sequences are MNHEY and SVGAGI. The CDR3 totals 10 residues. V lost 6 bases to trimming and J lost 12 bases, with 12 bases between them. The CDR3 DNA reads as TGTGCCAGCAGGGCAGAAAGGGGGTACGTC. Its translation: CASRAERGYV.

This clone was seen a handful of times. The J gene is TRBJ1-5, the V gene TRBV5-8; 7 bases are shared with TRBD1. The V and J ends lost 4 bases and 5 bases, in that order; junction bases with no gene match: 9. The CDR3 length is 15 residues. Germline V gene data show CDR1 as SGHTS and CDR2 as YDEGEE. The CDR3 DNA follows: TGTGCCAGCAGCGCCGGGACAGTGAGGGATCAGCCCCAGCATTTT. Translating it yields CASSAGTVRDQPQHF. The complete variable domain, with remaining parts taken from reference TRBV5-8 and TRBJ1-5, reads EAGVTQSPTHLIKTRGQQATLRCSPISGHTSVYWYQQALGLGLQFLLWYDEGEERNRGNFPPRFSGRQFPNYSSELNVNALELEDSALYLCASSAGTVRDQPQHFGDGTRLSIL.

J is TRBJ2-5 and V is TRBV7-8; 7 bases map to TRBD2. V dropped 1 base and J dropped 5; count of bases not matched to a gene: 4. The CDR3 sequence is 14 residues long. From germline, CDR1 is SGHVS and CDR2 FQNEAQ. The CDR3 region has the DNA TGTGCCAGCAGCTTAGGGACTAGTAGGGAGACCCAGTACTTC. Protein: CASSLGTSRETQYF. Combining the CDR3 with reference TRBV7-8 and TRBJ2-5 gives the whole variable domain GAGVSQSPRYKVAKRGQDVALRCDPISGHVSLFWYQQALGQGPEFLTYFQNEAQLDKSGLPSDRFFAERPEGSVSTLKIQRTQQEDSAVYLCASSLGTSRETQYFGPGTRLLVL.

The J gene is TRBJ2-1, the V gene TRBV4-2; a weak D match, TRBD2 (5 bases). The germline V gene encodes CDR1 LGHNA and CDR2 YNFKEQ. This CDR3 spans 16 amino acids. V was clipped by 1 base and J by 3 bases, with 13 bases between them. CDR3 sequence (DNA): TGTGCCAGCAGCCAAGGTCAGCAACGGGACTACAATGAGCAGTTCTTC. It specifies CASSQGQQRDYNEQFF.

The genes are TRBV23-1 and TRBJ1-4; perhaps TRBD1 as D (6 bases). TRBV23-1 is identified as an open reading frame with a role that is uncertain. The CDR3 sequence is 15 residues long. V was pared by 5 bases and J by 4 bases, with 14 bases between. The DNA of the CDR3 is TGCGCCAGCAGTTTGTCGGGACAAAGTAATGAAAAACTGTTTTTT. It translates to CASSLSGQSNEKLFF.